These T cell receptor beta chains were read from a single sample in a study of shared T cell receptors in the human thymus. The assay was immunoSEQ multiplex PCR, and TCRdb's table has in-frame clones only and misses some. Seen here are a few hundred thousand clones, roughly 94% observed once, and the top ten hold 0.015% to 0.025%. Sequencing was carried out using thymocytes. The receptors derive from a human donor. The CDR3 runs from the conserved cysteine through the conserved F or W. A D gene is named only where the DNA matches it firmly. Rows may omit the clone size; those that give it use once, few, many or a size class.

v_call	j_call	d_call	clone_size	cdr3_aa	cdr3_nt
TRBV30	TRBJ2-5	-	-	CAWSPVHEGYQETQYF	TGTGCCTGGAGTCCCGTCCACGAGGGGTACCAAGAGACCCAGTACTTC
TRBV6-1	TRBJ2-2	TRBD1	-	CASSVDRGRRSTGELFF	TGTGCCAGCAGTGTCGACAGGGGGCGACGATCCACCGGGGAGCTGTTTTTT
TRBV19	TRBJ1-5	-	once	CASGGDYSNQPQHF	TGTGCCAGTGGCGGAGATTATAGCAATCAGCCCCAGCATTTT
TRBV5-1	TRBJ1-1	-	-	CASSPGSPQNNTEAFF	TGCGCCAGCAGCCCTGGGTCGCCACAGAACAACACTGAAGCTTTCTTT
TRBV19	TRBJ2-2	TRBD1	-	CASNNWDRRTGELFF	TGTGCCAGTAACAATTGGGACAGGAGAACCGGGGAGCTGTTTTTT
TRBV2	TRBJ2-1	TRBD2	-	CASWTSWSEQFF	TGTGCCAGCTGGACTAGTTGGAGTGAGCAGTTCTTC
TRBV11-3	TRBJ2-7	-	-	CASSWTGTSDEQYF	TGTGCCAGCAGCTGGACCGGGACGTCAGACGAGCAGTACTTC
TRBV9	TRBJ2-1	TRBD2	-	CASSLRTSGSILTYNEQFF	TGTGCCAGCAGCCTCCGGACTAGCGGGAGTATTCTAACCTACAATGAGCAGTTCTTC
TRBV19	TRBJ2-3	-	-	CAVSPGKSDSSTDTQYF	TGTGCCGTATCACCCGGCAAATCTGATTCTAGCACAGATACGCAGTATTTT
TRBV5-1	TRBJ2-3	TRBD1	once	CASSLDAGQGLSTDTQYF	TGCGCCAGCAGCTTGGACGCGGGACAGGGTTTGAGCACAGATACGCAGTATTTT
TRBV9	TRBJ2-1	TRBD1	-	CASSPRDRAFEQFF	TGTGCCAGCAGCCCCCGGGACAGGGCGTTCGAGCAGTTCTTC
TRBV21-1	TRBJ1-2	-	-	CASSIRQKTYGYTF	TGTGCCAGCAGCATTCGACAGAAAACCTATGGCTACACCTTC
TRBV11-2	TRBJ2-7	TRBD2	once	CASSLRHSGSYEQYF	TGTGCCAGCAGCTTAAGGCATAGCGGGAGTTACGAGCAGTACTTC
TRBV4-1	TRBJ2-2	TRBD2	-	CASSPSGTSGNWNTGELFF	TGCGCCAGCAGCCCGTCCGGGACTAGCGGGAATTGGAACACCGGGGAGCTGTTTTTT
TRBV7-9	TRBJ2-1	TRBD2	-	CASSFIIAGGGNEQFF	TGTGCCAGCAGCTTTATTATAGCGGGAGGGGGAAATGAGCAGTTCTTC
TRBV7-3	TRBJ1-1	-	-	CASSLTPNTEAFF	TGTGCCAGCAGCTTAACCCCGAACACTGAAGCTTTCTTT
TRBV19	TRBJ2-3	-	-	CASSMGRATTDTQYF	TGTGCCAGTAGTATGGGGCGAGCGACCACAGATACGCAGTATTTT
TRBV28	TRBJ2-1	TRBD1	-	CASSSTLKDRAGVEEQFF	TGTGCCAGCAGTTCAACCTTAAAAGACAGGGCCGGGGTAGAAGAGCAGTTCTTC
TRBV27	TRBJ2-7	TRBD2	once	CASSPPTSGGPSYEQYF	TGTGCCAGCAGTCCGCCTACTAGCGGGGGACCTTCGTACGAGCAGTACTTC
TRBV28	TRBJ2-7	-	-	CASSKATGGIYEQYF	TGTGCCAGCAGCAAGGCCACGGGGGGCATATACGAGCAGTACTTC
TRBV15	TRBJ1-2	-	-	CATSRGLESPSNYGYTF	TGTGCCACCAGCAGAGGTTTGGAGTCACCCTCTAACTATGGCTACACCTTC
TRBV27	TRBJ1-5	TRBD1	-	CASSSTGTGYQPQHF	TGTGCCAGCAGTTCCACCGGGACAGGGTATCAGCCCCAGCATTTT
TRBV27	TRBJ2-7	-	-	CASSLVWGRRREQYF	TGTGCCAGCAGTTTGGTCTGGGGGAGACGTCGCGAGCAGTACTTC
TRBV7-9	TRBJ1-4	-	-	CAGGRENEKLFF	TGTGCCGGGGGACGTGAGAATGAAAAACTGTTTTTT
TRBV6-5	TRBJ2-7	-	-	CASSFSGTFLFYEQYF	TGTGCCAGCAGTTTCAGTGGTACATTCCTCTTTTACGAGCAGTACTTC
TRBV6-5	TRBJ2-5	-	-	CASSPTNRETQYF	TGTGCCAGCAGCCCTACCAATCGAGAGACCCAGTACTTC
TRBV27	TRBJ2-1	TRBD2	-	CASSLVLAGSSSYNEQFF	TGTGCCAGCAGTTTAGTACTAGCGGGTTCAAGCTCCTACAATGAGCAGTTCTTC
TRBV5-1	TRBJ2-1	TRBD2	-	CASTAGLAGYNEQFF	TGCGCCAGCACGGCGGGACTAGCGGGTTACAATGAGCAGTTCTTC
TRBV5-3	TRBJ1-4	-	-	CARSGGSVATNEKLFF	TGTGCCAGAAGCGGAGGATCGGTCGCAACTAATGAAAAACTGTTTTTT
TRBV27	TRBJ2-5	-	once	CASSLSGLETQYF	TGTGCCAGCAGTTTATCGGGGTTGGAGACCCAGTACTTC
TRBV7-9	TRBJ2-7	TRBD2	once	CASSPTLGLAEAYEQYF	TGTGCCAGCAGCCCGACCTTAGGACTAGCGGAGGCCTACGAGCAGTACTTC
TRBV15	TRBJ1-1	-	once	CATSTLPGADEAFF	TGTGCCACCAGCACCCTTCCTGGGGCGGATGAAGCTTTCTTT
TRBV9	TRBJ2-5	-	-	CASSPRPVGGQETQYF	TGTGCCAGCAGCCCGCGACCAGTGGGAGGACAGGAGACCCAGTACTTC
TRBV28	TRBJ1-2	-	-	CASINGYTF	TGTGCCAGCATTAATGGCTACACCTTC
TRBV6-5	TRBJ2-3	-	-	CASRAGSTDTQYF	TGTGCCAGCAGAGCGGGTAGCACAGATACGCAGTATTTT
TRBV10-2	TRBJ1-1	TRBD1	-	CASRLTWGQGEMNTEAFF	TGCGCCAGCCGTCTTACTTGGGGACAGGGCGAGATGAACACTGAAGCTTTCTTT
TRBV28	TRBJ2-7	-	-	CASSSRDPYEQYF	TGTGCCAGCAGTTCCCGGGACCCATACGAGCAGTACTTC
TRBV4-2	TRBJ2-7	TRBD2	-	CASSQAGLAGPPYEQYF	TGTGCCAGCAGCCAAGCTGGACTAGCGGGACCTCCATACGAGCAGTACTTC
TRBV4-3	TRBJ2-1	-	-	CASSQETRLSQQYNEQFF	TGCGCCAGCAGCCAAGAGACCCGGTTGAGCCAGCAGTACAATGAGCAGTTCTTC
TRBV9	TRBJ2-3	-	-	CASSVGGRSTDTQYF	TGTGCCAGCAGCGTTGGGGGCAGGTCCACAGATACGCAGTATTTT
TRBV27	TRBJ2-7	TRBD2	once	CASSLSGLAGGSLEQYF	TGTGCCAGCAGTTTAAGTGGACTAGCGGGGGGGTCTCTGGAGCAGTACTTC